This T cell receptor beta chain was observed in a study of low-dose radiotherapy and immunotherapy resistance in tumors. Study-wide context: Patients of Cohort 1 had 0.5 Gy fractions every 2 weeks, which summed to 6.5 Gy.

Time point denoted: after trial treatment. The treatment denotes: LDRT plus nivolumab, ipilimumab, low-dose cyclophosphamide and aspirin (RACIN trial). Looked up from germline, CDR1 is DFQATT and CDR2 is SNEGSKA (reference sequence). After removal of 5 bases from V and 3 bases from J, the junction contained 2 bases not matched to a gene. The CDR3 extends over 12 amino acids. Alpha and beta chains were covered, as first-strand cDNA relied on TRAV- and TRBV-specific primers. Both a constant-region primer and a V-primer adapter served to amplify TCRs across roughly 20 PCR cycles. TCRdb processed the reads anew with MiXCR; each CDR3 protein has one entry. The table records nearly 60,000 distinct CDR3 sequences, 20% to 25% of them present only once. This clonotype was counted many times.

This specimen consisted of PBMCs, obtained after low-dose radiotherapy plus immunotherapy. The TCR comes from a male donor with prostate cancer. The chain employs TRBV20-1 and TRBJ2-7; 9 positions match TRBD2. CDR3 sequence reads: CSAVTSGYEQYF. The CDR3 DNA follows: TGCAGTGCTGTGACTAGCGGCTACGAGCAGTACTTC.